These T cell receptor beta chains were read from a single sample in a study of blood T cell repertoires in COVID-19. Sequenced by immunoSEQ multiplex PCR; TCRdb stores in-frame clones only, minus some. Here the sample spans approximately 190,000 clones, 84% being singletons. The specimen sequenced was peripheral blood. The origin of the receptors is a human donor in a cohort sampled during active COVID-19. Both conserved end residues are part of each CDR3. The D gene is left open where the match is weak. Clone size is given for some rows only: seen once, a few or many times, or a class if the clone is expanded.

D,size,V,J,DNA,CDR3
TRBD1,NA,TRBV25-1,TRBJ1-2,TGTGCCAGCAGGGAGGGACAGGCGACTTATGGCTACACCTTC,CASREGQATYGYTF
NA,NA,TRBV6-1,TRBJ2-7,TGTGCCAGCAGTGAAGTGGCGGCGTACTCCTACGAGCAGTACTTC,CASSEVAAYSYEQYF
NA,NA,TRBV24-1,TRBJ2-2,TGTGCCACCAGTGCCCTAGGGAACACCGGGGAGCTGTTTTTT,CATSALGNTGELFF
NA,NA,TRBV7-2,TRBJ2-5,TGTGCCAGCAGCTCCCGACAGAGTCTGGAGACCCAGTACTTC,CASSSRQSLETQYF
TRBD2,NA,TRBV6-1,TRBJ2-3,TGTGCCAGCAGTGAAGCTTTGCGGGGGGGCACACCCACGCAGTATTTT,CASSEALRGGTPTQYF
TRBD2,once,TRBV5-1,TRBJ2-3,TGCGCCAGCAGCTTCCTAGCGGGAGGGCTGGCAGATACGCAGTATTTT,CASSFLAGGLADTQYF
NA,NA,TRBV28,TRBJ2-7,TGTGCCAGCAGATCCGGGATCTACGAGCAGTACTTC,CASRSGIYEQYF
TRBD2,NA,TRBV24-1,TRBJ2-1,TGTGCCACCAGTGGTTCGGGACTAGCGGTCAATGAGCAGTTCTTC,CATSGSGLAVNEQFF
NA,NA,TRBV30,TRBJ2-3,TGTGCCTGGAGAGCGGAGGGGTCTACGCAGTATTTT,CAWRAEGSTQYF
NA,NA,TRBV3-1/TRBV3-2,TRBJ2-3,TGTGCCAGCAGCCTCGCCGAGACGCAGTATTTT,CASSLAETQYF
NA,NA,TRBV29-1,TRBJ1-2,TGCAGCGTCACGGAGGGGAACTATGGCTACACCTTC,CSVTEGNYGYTF
TRBD1,NA,TRBV19,TRBJ2-5,TGTGCCAGTAGTGTGGACAGGGGGCGAGAGACCCAGTACTTC,CASSVDRGRETQYF
TRBD1,once,TRBV12-3/TRBV12-4,TRBJ2-7,TGTGCCAGCGGCCTTACACAGGGGTGGGAGCAGTACTTC,CASGLTQGWEQYF
NA,NA,TRBV5-5,TRBJ1-2,TGTGCCAGCAGCGAAGACATGCTTGGTGGCTACACCTTC,CASSEDMLGGYTF
NA,NA,TRBV10-2,TRBJ1-3,TGCGCCAGCTTGGGAGGGGGGGACACCATATATTTT,CASLGGGDTIYF